The 10 T cell receptor beta chains in this list originate from one sample, sequenced in a study of cytomegalovirus exposure and HLA in healthy donors. The PCR employed 60 Vbeta primers together with 13 Jbeta primers. Repertoires were generated with immunoSEQ multiplex PCR, while TCRdb's copy carries only in-frame clones and drops some. This sample has about 130,000 clones; around 78% occur once, and the top ten carry approximately 1.7%. Sample: PBMCs. The receptor set was obtained from a woman aged 45-65 years in good health and CMV-seronegative.

The V gene is TRBV19, the J gene TRBJ1-1; D perhaps matches TRBD1 (5 bases). The germline V gene has CDR1 LNHDA and CDR2 SQIVND (reference sequence). CDR3 length equals 16 residues. V shed 7 bases and J shed 4 bases, with 22 bases lying between them. The CDR3 protein is CASTPGGGIRGTEAFF. As DNA, the CDR3 is TGTGCCAGTACCCCCGGGGGAGGGATAAGGGGCACTGAAGCTTTCTTT.

V and J are TRBV15 and TRBJ1-2, with D possibly being TRBD1 (6 bases). The CDR3 length is 16 residues. V lost 0 bases to trimming and J lost 0 bases, with 11 bases between them. Germline lookup yields CDR1 LNHNV and CDR2 YYDKDF (reference sequence). The CDR3, as DNA: TGTGCCACCAGCAGAGAGGGTACAGGGACTAACTATGGCTACACCTTC. Translated: CATSREGTGTNYGYTF.

The chain carries TRBV30 and TRBJ2-3; D not resolved. This CDR3 is built from 14 residues. Per germline, CDR1 GTSNPN and CDR2 SVGIG (reference sequence). V lost 4 bases and J lost 7, with 18 bases in between. The CDR3 bases are TGTGCCTGGATTCCCGGGTCTCGAGCACATACGCAGTATTTT. The encoded protein is CAWIPGSRAHTQYF.

The CDR3 region has the DNA TGTGCCAGCAGCTTAGTGGAGACGGGTGAAGCTTTCTTT. The encoded protein is CASSLVETGEAFF. The chain joins TRBV7-8 to TRBJ1-1; D uncertain. V lost 1 base and J lost 7, with 10 bases in between. The germline CDR1 and CDR2 sequences are SGHVS and FQNEAQ. The CDR3 has 13 residues. The variable domain in full, with the rest retrieved from reference TRBV7-8 and TRBJ1-1, is GAGVSQSPRYKVAKRGQDVALRCDPISGHVSLFWYQQALGQGPEFLTYFQNEAQLDKSGLPSDRFFAERPEGSVSTLKIQRTQQEDSAVYLCASSLVETGEAFFGQGTRLTVV.

The CDR3 sequence: CAISPSRGELFF. In DNA form, the CDR3 reads TGTGCCATCAGTCCTTCCCGCGGGGAGCTGTTTTTT. The chain recombines TRBV10-3 with TRBJ2-2; D is undetermined. V was cut by 5 bases and J by 7 bases, with 8 bases left in between. This CDR3 contains 12 residues. Germline CDR1 is ENHRY and CDR2 is SYGVKD.

Notes on this clone: The junction and the germline gene differ at one end; a read error may be behind it. The CDR3 region is CAGSLAGLAGAYEQYF. CDR3 in DNA: TGCGCCGGCAGCTTGGCCGGACTAGCGGGAGCCTACGAGCAGTACTTC. The V call is TRBV5-1, the J call TRBJ2-7; 13 bases fit TRBD2. The CDR3 runs 16 residues. Germline CDR1 and CDR2: SGHRS and YFSETQ.

The rearrangement links TRBV19 to TRBJ2-1, with 11 bases lining up with TRBD2. V shed 4 bases and J 6 bases; nucleotides not matched to a gene: 8. CDR3 length equals 16 residues. CDR1 LNHDA and CDR2 SQIVND come from the germline V gene (reference sequence). The CDR3 loop is CASSTPSGRLINEQFF. For the CDR3, the DNA is TGTGCCAGTAGTACCCCTAGCGGGAGGCTTATCAATGAGCAGTTCTTC.

The chain combines TRBV7-2 with TRBJ2-5; 7 nucleotides align to TRBD2. The junction had 8 bases not matched to a gene; V was cut back by 5 bases and J by 5 bases. Looked up from germline, CDR1 is SGHTA and CDR2 is FQGNSA. The CDR3 runs to 14 residues. DNA for the CDR3: TGTGCCAGCAGCGCGTCGGGAGGCCGGGAGACCCAGTACTTC. Translating gives CASSASGGRETQYF.

In DNA, the CDR3 is TGCGCCAGCAGCTTTGGGACTGGGGGTCTCTCTGAAGCTTTCTTT. Amino acids: CASSFGTGGLSEAFF. The chain carries TRBV5-1 and TRBJ1-1, with D perhaps TRBD1 (5 bases). The CDR3 loop spans 15 amino acids. Trimming shortened V by 2 bases and J by 6 bases, and 17 bases separated the two germline ends. Germline CDR1 and CDR2: SGHRS and YFSETQ. The full variable domain, completed using reference TRBV5-1 and TRBJ1-1, is KAGVTQTPRYLIKTRGQQVTLSCSPISGHRSVSWYQQTPGQGLQFLFEYFSETQRNKGNFPGRFSGRQFSNSRSEMNVSTLELGDSALYLCASSFGTGGLSEAFFGQGTRLTVV.

The rearrangement uses TRBV10-3 and TRBJ2-3; 7 nucleotides align to TRBD2. The CDR3 extends over 14 amino acids. V dropped 5 bases and J dropped 2; count of bases not matched to a gene: 4. Germline values: CDR1 ENHRY, CDR2 SYGVKD. CDR3 sequence: CAISQAGLTDTQYF. CDR3 DNA: TGTGCCATCAGTCAAGCGGGACTCACAGATACGCAGTATTTT.